A single T cell receptor beta chain is shown here with its context. Its recognized antigen is unknown. No much larger clonotype is one base removed from it; base qualities were not supplied. CDR1 MDHEN and CDR2 SYDVKM are derived from the germline V gene. Trimming removed 7 bases from V and 2 bases from J, leaving 6 bases between the germline ends. Including cysteine and phenylalanine, the CDR3 has 12 amino acids. Just the 36-base CDR3 DNA is kept, in frame starting at base 1. These data come from a study of regulatory and conventional T cells in RAG deficiency (dated by TCRdb to the late 2010s). For context, the study as a whole: High-throughput TCR beta sequencing was used to compare the diversity and composition of the Treg, conventional CD4+ and CD8+ T cell repertoires of RAG-deficient patients with those of healthy controls.

Broader findings and caveats from the paper: Sorted CD25-high CD127-low cells from Omenn syndrome patients may represent peripherally activated cells rather than bona fide Treg cells. For some subjects, some T-cell subset analyses were not performed. All patient T-cell subsets had shorter CDR3 lengths; Omenn syndrome patients showed >85% Treg-Tconv repertoire overlap at nucleotide and amino acid level. Compared with control T-cell subpopulations, RAG-deficient patients had much lower Shannon entropy and higher Simpson indices. Compared with controls, Omenn syndrome and CID/AS patients had 95 to 100-fold fewer unique TCR beta sequences in Treg cells, but only approximately 10-fold fewer in the other subsets.

The library was made by the immunoSEQ multiplex PCR assay. Rearranged TCR beta chain products were amplified from genomic DNA of sorted T-cell subsets and sequenced. From the authors' description of their analysis: Shannon entropy and Simpson indices were used to measure how diverse the repertoire of productive TCR beta rearrangements was. To assess clonal expansion, the frequencies of the 100 most abundant productive TCR beta clonotypes were added up as a share of total reads. The TRB repertoires were evaluated with a self-reactivity index based on amino acid usage at CDR3beta positions 6 and 7. Repertoire analyses used two-way ANOVA; flow cytometric analyses used Student t or Mann-Whitney tests. TCRdb took this table from immuneACCESS and kept in-frame rearrangements with V and J called. Such tables lack part of the clones; where checked against another copy, unresolved V genes explain under half of the gap, and the rest is unexplained. The DNA gave D and trimming, while V, J and clone size come from that table. The sample contains 29,000 or so clones, roughly 95% of them found a single time. The biggest ten clones account for about 0.17% of the sample.

Before genomic DNA extraction, conventional CD4+ T cells were isolated from blood as CD25-low CD127-high cells. Repertoire analyses used several healthy control donors as the comparison group. These same data were also listed under a study on regulatory T cells. As the second study states: In the multiplex PCR, 52 forward TRBV primers and 13 reverse TRBJ primers were used, and assay-based and computational corrections were applied for amplification bias. Patient repertoires showed restricted unique TRB V-J pairs and skewed V and J gene usage, most marked in regulatory T cells. Between CD3G-deficient patients and healthy controls, the study compared T-cell receptor beta repertoires in sorted regulatory T cells, conventional CD4+ T cells and CD8+ T cells. Ficoll density separation was used to isolate peripheral blood mononuclear cells. Within the immunoSEQ assay, multiplex PCR amplified rearranged TRB loci from genomic DNA. An Illumina HiSeq platform was used to sequence the TRB amplicons. Raw sequences were error-filtered and aligned to reference gene sequences by custom algorithms, then analyzed with the immunoSEQ online tools. Frequencies of productive and nonproductive TRB rearrangements were evaluated among both unique and total sequences. For group comparisons, t tests, Mann-Whitney tests or two-way ANOVA were performed in Prism software.

Here the chain combines TRBV28 and TRBJ1-5; TRBD1 is a weak D gene call, 6 bases matching. Sequenced sample: CD25- CD4+ T cells sorted from blood. This clonotype originated in a human donor in good health. The DNA sequence is given as TGTGCCAGCACAGGGGGCAATCAGCCCCAGCATTTT. Translated, it gives CASTGGNQPQHF.